This T cell receptor beta chain was captured in a study of shared clonotypes between healthy human individuals (dated by TCRdb to the early 2020s). Study-level background: The cohort included a few men and a couple of women between 18 and 49 years of age. Per donor, three plates each were used for CD4 naive and CD4 memory, two for CD8 naive, and one for CD8 memory. To increase sequencing depth and limit assay-specific biases, different laboratories used diverse techniques to prepare libraries and sequence TCR repertoires. Each donor's leukapheresis produced roughly between about 0.9 and 9.5 billion PBMCs. To estimate repertoire size and how much clonotypes are shared between individuals, the study performed deep sequencing of blood TCR repertoires from five healthy adults.

CD8 naive samples were CD45RO-negative cells positively selected for CCR7, giving a CD45RA+CCR7+ population that excluded TemRA cells. The donors were healthy, HIV-negative adults who had no recently reported acute infections or vaccinations. Every donor was a Caucasian adult residing in Nashville, Tennessee, USA. After blood collection by leukapheresis, PBMCs were isolated using Ficoll-Histopaque density gradient centrifugation and then cryopreserved in the vapor phase of liquid nitrogen. Analytical flow cytometry was used to check the purity and quantity of each magnetically sorted T cell population. Genomic DNA was isolated from every sorted fraction and measured by UV absorbance on a Nanodrop 2000c. Remarks on this clone: Its antigen specificity is not known. It has no much larger one-base neighbor in the sample; base qualities were not kept.

Using the deep immunoSEQ assay, TCR CDR3 regions were amplified from genomic DNA by multiplex PCR. For each cell subset, the extracted genomic DNA was distributed evenly across all wells of several immunoSEQ 96-well plates, and each plate served as one replicate. For sorted subsets, about 200 ng genomic DNA, equal to tens of thousands of T cell genomes, was loaded into each replicate PCR. The purified libraries were quantified using a Qubit 3.0 fluorometer, sized with a Bioanalyzer 2100, and then quantified again using the KAPA Library Quantification kit. A separate single-read 150-cycle Illumina NextSeq 550 flow cell was used to sequence each immunoSEQ 96-well plate. On the study's bioinformatics: Because the immunoSEQ output included only junctional sequences and no quality scores, the filtering could not be the same as the filtering used for full-length reads. To assign V/J genes and CDR3, sequences were annotated against IMGT germline references using PyIR, a Python wrapper for IgBLAST v1.9. Reads were filtered out if the reads had weak V/J assignments (E-value above 1e-6), no CDR3, stop codons, out-of-frame junctions, or ambiguous translated residues. V3J clonotypes were defined as sequences sharing an identical inferred V gene, J gene, and CDR3 amino acid sequence. Percentage overlap between repertoires was calculated by dividing the number of shared unique clonotypes by the size of the smaller repertoire. Richness of each repertoire was evaluated using RTK rarefaction, the Chao1 estimator, and Recon v2.1 estimates of unobserved clonotypes. Generation probabilities for all TCRbeta clonotypes obtained by the gDNA method from four donors were computed using OLGA. TCRdb took over this immuneACCESS table, retaining in-frame rearrangements with V and J assigned. Such tables are incomplete; in checked studies, under half of the missing clones stem from an unresolved V gene, and the remainder is unexplained. From that table come the V and J calls and clone size; the DNA was used to work out D and trimming. This sample gives about 2.1 million clones in total; 93% of them show up just once. Of the sample, around 1.7% falls within the top ten clones.

Broader findings and caveats from the paper: Based on pairwise subsampling, the degree of clonotype sharing among donors was expected to be affected by sequencing depth. Even with the large sequencing depth, rarefaction of the sorted-subset datasets indicated that sequencing was incomplete. The small number of donors limited the genetic and exposure-history diversity represented. About 4.5% of naive CD4, 3.5% of naive CD8, approximately 2% of memory CD4, and approximately 0.4% of memory CD8 clonotypes were shared across several donors. Naive subsets generally had larger estimated clonotype richness than memory subsets did. Clonotypes shared by all four sorted-subset donors showed higher generation probabilities than non-shared clonotypes. Sampling was limited to blood, and TCR repertoires in tissue likely differ from TCR repertoires in blood.

The junction carries 15 bases between V and J, which are trimmed by 7 bases and 3 bases respectively. The germline V gene (reference sequence) specifies SGHNT as CDR1 and YYREEE as CDR2. The CDR3 goes from the cysteine to the phenylalanine over 14 residues. Kept here is only the CDR3 DNA, which spans 42 bases and is read in frame from base 1. Sequencing was performed on naive CD8+ T cells from PBMCs. The sample's cell subset or site label, in plain terms: CD45RA+CCR7+. The source of this sequence is a man aged 18 to 30 in good health. Some clones in this sample may be carry-over from other donors' samples. In this chain, TRBV5-4 is recombined with TRBJ2-3; TRBD1 is possibly the D segment (5 matching bases). The CDR3 protein: CASEAKGATDTQYF. The DNA sequence is given as TGTGCCAGCGAAGCCAAAGGGGCTACAGATACGCAGTATTTT.